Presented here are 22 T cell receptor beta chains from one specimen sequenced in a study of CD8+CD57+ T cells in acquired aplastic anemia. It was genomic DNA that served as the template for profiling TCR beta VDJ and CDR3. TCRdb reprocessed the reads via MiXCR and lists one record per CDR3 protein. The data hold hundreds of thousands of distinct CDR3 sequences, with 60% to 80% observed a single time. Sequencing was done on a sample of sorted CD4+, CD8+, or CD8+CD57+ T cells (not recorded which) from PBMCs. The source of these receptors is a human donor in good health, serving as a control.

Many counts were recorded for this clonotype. The CDR3 DNA is TGCAGTGCTAGAGTACGGCAGGGAGTGGAGACCCAGTACTTC. It translates to CSARVRQGVETQYF. The chain combines TRBV20-1 with TRBJ2-5; D might be TRBD1 or TRBD2, each matching 5 bases. This CDR3 region has 14 residues. Trimming took off 1 base at V and 5 bases at J, with 14 bases between the two ends. Germline values: CDR1 DFQATT, CDR2 SNEGSKA (reference sequence).

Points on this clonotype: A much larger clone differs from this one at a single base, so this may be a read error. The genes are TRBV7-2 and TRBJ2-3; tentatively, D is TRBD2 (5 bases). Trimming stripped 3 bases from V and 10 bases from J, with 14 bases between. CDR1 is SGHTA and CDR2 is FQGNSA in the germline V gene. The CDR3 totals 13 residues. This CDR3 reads CASSFEGRDAQYF. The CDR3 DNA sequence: TGTGCCAGCAGCTTCGAAGGTCGGGATGCGCAGTATTTT.

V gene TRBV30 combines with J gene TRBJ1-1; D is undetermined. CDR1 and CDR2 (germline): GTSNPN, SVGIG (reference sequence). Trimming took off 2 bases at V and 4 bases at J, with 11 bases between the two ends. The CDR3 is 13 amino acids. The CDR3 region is CAWSHWGGTEAFF. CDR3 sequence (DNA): TGTGCCTGGAGTCACTGGGGAGGCACTGAAGCTTTCTTT.

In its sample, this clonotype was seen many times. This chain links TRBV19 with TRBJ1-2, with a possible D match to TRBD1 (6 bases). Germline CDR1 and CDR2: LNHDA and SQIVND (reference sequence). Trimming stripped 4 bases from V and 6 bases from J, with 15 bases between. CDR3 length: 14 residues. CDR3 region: CASSKRGGVDGYTF. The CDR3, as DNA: TGTGCCAGTAGTAAACGAGGGGGGGTAGATGGCTACACCTTC.

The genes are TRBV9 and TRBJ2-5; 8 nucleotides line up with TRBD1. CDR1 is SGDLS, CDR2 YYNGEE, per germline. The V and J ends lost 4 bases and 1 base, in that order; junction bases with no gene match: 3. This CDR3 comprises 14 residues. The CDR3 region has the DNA TGTGCCAGCAGCTCCCAGGGGGCCCAAGAGACCCAGTACTTC. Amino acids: CASSSQGAQETQYF.

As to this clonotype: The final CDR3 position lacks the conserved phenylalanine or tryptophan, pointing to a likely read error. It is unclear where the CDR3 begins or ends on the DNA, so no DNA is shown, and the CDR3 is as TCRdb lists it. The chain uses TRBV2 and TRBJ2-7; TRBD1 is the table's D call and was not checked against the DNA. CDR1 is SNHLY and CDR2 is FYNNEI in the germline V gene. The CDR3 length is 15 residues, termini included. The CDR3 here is CASSGGPILSYAQGS.

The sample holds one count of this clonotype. CDR3 bases: TGTGCCAGCAGCAAAGTACGAGGAAACACCATATATTATTTT. Amino acids: CASSKVRGNTIYYF. This chain uses TRBV9 with TRBJ2-3; D is unclear. The CDR3 is 14 residues long. Trimming left V 4 bases short and J 15 bases short, with 24 bases between. Germline CDR1 reads SGDLS; CDR2 reads YYNGEE.

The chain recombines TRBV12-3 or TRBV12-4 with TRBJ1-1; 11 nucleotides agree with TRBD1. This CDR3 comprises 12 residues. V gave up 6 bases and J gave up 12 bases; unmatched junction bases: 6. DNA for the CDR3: TGTGCCAGCAGATGTGGGGACAGGGGGACTTTCTTT. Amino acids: CASRCGDRGTFF.

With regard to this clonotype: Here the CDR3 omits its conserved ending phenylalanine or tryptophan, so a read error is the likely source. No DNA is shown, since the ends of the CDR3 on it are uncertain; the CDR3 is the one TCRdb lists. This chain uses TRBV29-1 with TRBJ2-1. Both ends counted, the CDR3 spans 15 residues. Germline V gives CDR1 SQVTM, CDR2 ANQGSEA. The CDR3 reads CSAEEDGHYYIGQWI.

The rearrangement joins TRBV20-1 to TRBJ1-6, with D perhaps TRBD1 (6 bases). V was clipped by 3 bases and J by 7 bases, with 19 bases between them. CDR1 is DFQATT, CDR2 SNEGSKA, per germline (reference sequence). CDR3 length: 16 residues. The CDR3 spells CSASVGGLRPNSPLHF. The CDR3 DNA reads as TGCAGTGCTAGTGTTGGGGGGCTCAGACCAAATTCACCCCTCCACTTT.

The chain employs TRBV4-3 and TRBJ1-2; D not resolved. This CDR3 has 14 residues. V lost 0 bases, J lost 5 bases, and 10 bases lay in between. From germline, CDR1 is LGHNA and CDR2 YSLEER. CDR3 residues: CASSQDSSRYGYTF. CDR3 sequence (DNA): TGCGCCAGCAGCCAAGACAGTAGCAGGTATGGCTACACCTTC.

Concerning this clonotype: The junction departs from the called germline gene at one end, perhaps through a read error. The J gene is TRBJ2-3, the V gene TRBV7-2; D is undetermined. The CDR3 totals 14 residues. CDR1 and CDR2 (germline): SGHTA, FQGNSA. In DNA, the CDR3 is TGTGCCAGCAGCTTAACGGTGGATTCTGGAAACACCATATTT. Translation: CASSLTVDSGNTIF.

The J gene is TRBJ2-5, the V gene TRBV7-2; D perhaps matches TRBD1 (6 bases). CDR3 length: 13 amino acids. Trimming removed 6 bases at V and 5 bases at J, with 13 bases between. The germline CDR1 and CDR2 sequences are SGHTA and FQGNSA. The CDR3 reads CASSPGTSETQYF. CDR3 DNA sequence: TGTGCCAGCAGTCCAGGGACATCGGAGACCCAGTACTTC.

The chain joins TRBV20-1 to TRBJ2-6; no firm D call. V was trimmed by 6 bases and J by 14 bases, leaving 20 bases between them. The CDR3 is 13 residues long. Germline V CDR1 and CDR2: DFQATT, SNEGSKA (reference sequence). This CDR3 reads CSALAVATTFLTF. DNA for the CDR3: TGCAGTGCGTTGGCGGTCGCGACCACCTTCCTGACTTTC.

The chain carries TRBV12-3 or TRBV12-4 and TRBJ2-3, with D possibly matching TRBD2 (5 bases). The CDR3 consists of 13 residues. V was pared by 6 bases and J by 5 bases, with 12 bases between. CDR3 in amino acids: CASSGERVDTQYF. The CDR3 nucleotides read TGTGCCAGCAGCGGAGAGAGGGTAGATACGCAGTATTTT.

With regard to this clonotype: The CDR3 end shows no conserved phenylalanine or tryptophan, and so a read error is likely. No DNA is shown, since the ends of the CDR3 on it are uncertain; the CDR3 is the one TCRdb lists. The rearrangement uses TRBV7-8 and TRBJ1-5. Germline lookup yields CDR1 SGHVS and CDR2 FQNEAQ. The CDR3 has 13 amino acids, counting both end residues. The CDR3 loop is CASKVSYGYTFGS.

The CDR3 spells CASSLTRTGVDNSPLHF. The CDR3 coding sequence is TGTGCCAGCAGCTTGACTCGGACAGGGGTAGATAATTCACCCCTCCACTTT. The gene calls are TRBV7-8 and TRBJ1-6, with TRBD1 matching over 9 bases. The V and J ends lost 3 bases and 5 bases, in that order; junction bases with no gene match: 8. Germline V CDR1 and CDR2: SGHVS, FQNEAQ. The CDR3 has 17 amino acids.

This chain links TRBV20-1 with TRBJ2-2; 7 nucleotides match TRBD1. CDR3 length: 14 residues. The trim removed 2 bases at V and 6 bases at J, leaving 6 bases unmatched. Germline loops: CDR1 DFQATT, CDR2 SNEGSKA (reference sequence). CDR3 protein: CSARKGAQAGELFF. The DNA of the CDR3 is TGCAGTGCTAGAAAGGGGGCGCAGGCCGGGGAGCTGTTTTTT.

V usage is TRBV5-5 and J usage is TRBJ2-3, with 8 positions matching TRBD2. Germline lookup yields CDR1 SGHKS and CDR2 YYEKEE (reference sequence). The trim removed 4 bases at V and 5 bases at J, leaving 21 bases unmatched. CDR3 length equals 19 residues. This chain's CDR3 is CASSVPGGGRVRGKDTQYF. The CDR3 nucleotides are TGTGCCAGCAGCGTACCGGGCGGGGGGCGAGTCCGGGGCAAAGATACGCAGTATTTT. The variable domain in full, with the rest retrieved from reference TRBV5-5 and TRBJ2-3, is DAGVTQSPTHLIKTRGQQVTLRCSPISGHKSVSWYQQVLGQGPQFIFQYYEKEERGRGNFPDRFSARQFPNYSSELNVNALLLGDSALYLCASSVPGGGRVRGKDTQYFGPGTRLTVL.

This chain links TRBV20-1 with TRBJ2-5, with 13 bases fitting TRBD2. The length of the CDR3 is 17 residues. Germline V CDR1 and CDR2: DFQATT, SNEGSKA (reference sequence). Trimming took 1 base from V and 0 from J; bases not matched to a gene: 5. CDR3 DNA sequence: TGCAGTGCTAGAGCGAGGACTAGCGGGGGTCACCAAGAGACCCAGTACTTC. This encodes CSARARTSGGHQETQYF.

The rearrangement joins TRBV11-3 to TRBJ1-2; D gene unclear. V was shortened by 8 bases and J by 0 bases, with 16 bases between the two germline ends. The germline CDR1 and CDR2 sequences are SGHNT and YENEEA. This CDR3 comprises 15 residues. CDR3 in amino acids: CASGSSGIANYGYTF. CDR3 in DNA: TGTGCCAGCGGATCCTCGGGGATTGCTAACTATGGCTACACCTTC.

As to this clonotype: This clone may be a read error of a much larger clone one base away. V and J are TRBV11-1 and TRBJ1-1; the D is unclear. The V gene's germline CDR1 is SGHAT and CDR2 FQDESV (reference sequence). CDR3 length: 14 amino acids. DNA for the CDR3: TGCGCCAGTGGGTCAGTAGGCGGCCTCACTGAAGCTTTCTTT. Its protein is CASGSVGGLTEAFF.